This T cell receptor beta chain was retrieved from a study of blood T cell repertoires in COVID-19 (dated by TCRdb to between 2020 and 2021). Broadly, across the study: Collaborator samples came from the United States, Italy and Spain and covered acute and convalescent phases of COVID-19. The prospective study material was composed of cDNA or gDNA derived from T cells, B-cell-depleted T cells, or PBMCs. Subjects who had been exposed to COVID-19, were actively infected with it, or had recovered from it provided the deeply sampled blood TCRbeta repertoires that made up the dataset. A freely available public database, intended as a resource for researchers studying the immune response to SARS-CoV-2, is where the repertoires were released. Samples were obtained from the ongoing ImmuneRACE study (first 160 participants) and from 1,200 or so subjects provided by 6 global collaborators. Sample metadata almost always included a de-identified subject ID, COVID-19 status, age in years and sex. Where available, HLA class I and class II types were taken from metadata supplied by the sample provider and were not determined by assay-based typing. The paper as a whole reports these results and caveats: How much clinical and demographic metadata was included differed by source and by participant, and the metadata was provided uncurated.

A note on this clone: It lacks a known antigen. No qualities accompany the bases; no much larger clone lies one base away.

TCRbeta CDR3 regions were amplified from genomic DNA using the immunoSEQ Assay, a bias-controlled multiplex PCR. From the authors' description of their analysis: Nucleated cell counts per sample were estimated from amplification of reference gene primers within the assay. To quantify the absolute abundance of each unique TCRbeta CDR3 rearrangement, sequence reads were collapsed and filtered. For each sample, productive Simpson clonality was calculated by taking the square root of Simpson's diversity index across productive rearrangements. TCRdb retrieved this table from immuneACCESS and kept in-frame rearrangements only. Not all clones are present; in checked studies, unresolved V genes account for under half, and no reason is known for the remainder. That table gives V, J and clone size, and the DNA gave D and trimming. For this sample the table gives under 150,000 clones, of which roughly 79% were detected only once. The ten largest clones take up 10% to 13% of the sample.

Each collaborating institution followed its own protocols to collect whole blood in K2EDTA tubes. Collaborator samples were shipped for TCRbeta analysis as frozen whole blood, isolated PBMCs, or DNA extracted from either sample type. This receptor was obtained from a human donor in a cohort sampled during active COVID-19. Material for sequencing was peripheral blood.

In nucleotides, the sequence is TGTGCCAGTAGTCCCGGGACTAGCGGGGCCGCAGATACGCAGTATTTT. Its protein reads: CASSPGTSGAADTQYF. Rearrangement joined TRBV19 to TRBJ2-3, and 13 junctional nucleotides match TRBD2. The CDR3 measures 16 amino acids from cysteine to phenylalanine. Just CDR3 DNA is preserved here, 48 bases in frame from base 1. V has 5 bases trimmed and J has 4 bases trimmed; junction bases matching no gene number 6. The germline V gene (reference sequence) provides CDR1 LNHDA and CDR2 SQIVND.